This is a list of T cell receptor beta chains from one sample in a study of blood T cell repertoires in COVID-19. Assay used: immunoSEQ multiplex PCR; TCRdb lists only in-frame clones, some missing. Of a few hundred thousand clones listed, about 90% are singletons. Material: peripheral blood. The receptor set was obtained from a woman between 50 and 59 years old with acute or convalescent COVID-19. The CDR3 runs from the conserved cysteine through the conserved F or W. A D gene is named only where the DNA matches it firmly. Only part of the rows carry a size: once, few, many, or a class if the clone is expanded.

-	TRBJ2-1	TRBV11-2	once	TGTGCCAGCAGCTTATCGGCGGCCCTCTCCTACAATGAGCAGTTCTTC	CASSLSAALSYNEQFF
-	TRBJ2-2	TRBV28	-	TGTGCCAGCAGAGGACAGACCTTCAACACCGGGGAGCTGTTTTTT	CASRGQTFNTGELFF
-	TRBJ1-5	TRBV12-3/TRBV12-4	-	TGTGCCAGCAGTCCCTCTAATCAGCCCCAGCATTTT	CASSPSNQPQHF
TRBD2	TRBJ2-3	TRBV30	-	TGTGCCTGGAGCCCAGCTAGCGGGGGGCCCACAGATACGCAGTATTTT	CAWSPASGGPTDTQYF
-	TRBJ1-5	TRBV9	-	TGTGCCAGCAGCGTAGGCGGGGGGGATCATCAGCCCCAGCATTTT	CASSVGGGDHQPQHF
-	TRBJ1-4	TRBV7-9	few	TGTGCCAGCAGCTTAGGCCAGGCAGAGGAAAAACTGTTTTTT	CASSLGQAEEKLFF
TRBD1	TRBJ1-2	TRBV3-1/TRBV3-2	-	TGTGCCAGCAGCCAAGGGACAGGGAACGGCTACACCTTC	CASSQGTGNGYTF
-	TRBJ1-2	TRBV30	few	TGTGCCTGGGCTACAGGGCTATATGGCTACACCTTC	CAWATGLYGYTF
-	TRBJ1-3	TRBV27	-	TGTGCCAGCAGTTCCCGGAGCTCTGGAAACACCATATATTTT	CASSSRSSGNTIYF
TRBD1	TRBJ2-1	TRBV9	-	TGTGCCAGCAGCGTTCCTGGGACAGGGGTTAGCTCCTACAATGAGCAGTTCTTC	CASSVPGTGVSSYNEQFF
-	TRBJ2-7	TRBV9	-	TGTGCCAGCAGCGTTGGGGGCAAATTAACGATGGACGAGCAGTACTTC	CASSVGGKLTMDEQYF
-	TRBJ1-3	TRBV11-3	-	TGTGCCAGCAGCTTAAGCTTCTCTGGAAACACCATATATTTT	CASSLSFSGNTIYF
TRBD1	TRBJ2-2	TRBV6-5	-	TGTGCCGCCCTCGGCCAGGGGGTACGCACCGGGGAGCTGTTTTTT	CAALGQGVRTGELFF
-	TRBJ1-2	TRBV5-5	-	TGTGCCAGCAGCTCCCAACTTGGCTACACCTTC	CASSSQLGYTF
-	TRBJ2-1	TRBV20-1	-	TGCAGTGCTAGTTTGCGGGATGGAACCAATGAGCAGTTCTTC	CSASLRDGTNEQFF
TRBD2	TRBJ2-7	TRBV5-4	-	TGTGCCAGCAGCTTGGTAGCGGGGATGAACGAGCAGTACTTC	CASSLVAGMNEQYF
TRBD2	TRBJ2-3	TRBV7-6	-	TGTGCCAGCAGCTTATTACCAGCGGGGGCCTCTAGCACAGATACGCAGTATTTT	CASSLLPAGASSTDTQYF
-	TRBJ1-1	TRBV28	-	TGTGCCAGCAGTTTGGGGGGGGCGAGGACTGAAGCTTTCTTT	CASSLGGARTEAFF